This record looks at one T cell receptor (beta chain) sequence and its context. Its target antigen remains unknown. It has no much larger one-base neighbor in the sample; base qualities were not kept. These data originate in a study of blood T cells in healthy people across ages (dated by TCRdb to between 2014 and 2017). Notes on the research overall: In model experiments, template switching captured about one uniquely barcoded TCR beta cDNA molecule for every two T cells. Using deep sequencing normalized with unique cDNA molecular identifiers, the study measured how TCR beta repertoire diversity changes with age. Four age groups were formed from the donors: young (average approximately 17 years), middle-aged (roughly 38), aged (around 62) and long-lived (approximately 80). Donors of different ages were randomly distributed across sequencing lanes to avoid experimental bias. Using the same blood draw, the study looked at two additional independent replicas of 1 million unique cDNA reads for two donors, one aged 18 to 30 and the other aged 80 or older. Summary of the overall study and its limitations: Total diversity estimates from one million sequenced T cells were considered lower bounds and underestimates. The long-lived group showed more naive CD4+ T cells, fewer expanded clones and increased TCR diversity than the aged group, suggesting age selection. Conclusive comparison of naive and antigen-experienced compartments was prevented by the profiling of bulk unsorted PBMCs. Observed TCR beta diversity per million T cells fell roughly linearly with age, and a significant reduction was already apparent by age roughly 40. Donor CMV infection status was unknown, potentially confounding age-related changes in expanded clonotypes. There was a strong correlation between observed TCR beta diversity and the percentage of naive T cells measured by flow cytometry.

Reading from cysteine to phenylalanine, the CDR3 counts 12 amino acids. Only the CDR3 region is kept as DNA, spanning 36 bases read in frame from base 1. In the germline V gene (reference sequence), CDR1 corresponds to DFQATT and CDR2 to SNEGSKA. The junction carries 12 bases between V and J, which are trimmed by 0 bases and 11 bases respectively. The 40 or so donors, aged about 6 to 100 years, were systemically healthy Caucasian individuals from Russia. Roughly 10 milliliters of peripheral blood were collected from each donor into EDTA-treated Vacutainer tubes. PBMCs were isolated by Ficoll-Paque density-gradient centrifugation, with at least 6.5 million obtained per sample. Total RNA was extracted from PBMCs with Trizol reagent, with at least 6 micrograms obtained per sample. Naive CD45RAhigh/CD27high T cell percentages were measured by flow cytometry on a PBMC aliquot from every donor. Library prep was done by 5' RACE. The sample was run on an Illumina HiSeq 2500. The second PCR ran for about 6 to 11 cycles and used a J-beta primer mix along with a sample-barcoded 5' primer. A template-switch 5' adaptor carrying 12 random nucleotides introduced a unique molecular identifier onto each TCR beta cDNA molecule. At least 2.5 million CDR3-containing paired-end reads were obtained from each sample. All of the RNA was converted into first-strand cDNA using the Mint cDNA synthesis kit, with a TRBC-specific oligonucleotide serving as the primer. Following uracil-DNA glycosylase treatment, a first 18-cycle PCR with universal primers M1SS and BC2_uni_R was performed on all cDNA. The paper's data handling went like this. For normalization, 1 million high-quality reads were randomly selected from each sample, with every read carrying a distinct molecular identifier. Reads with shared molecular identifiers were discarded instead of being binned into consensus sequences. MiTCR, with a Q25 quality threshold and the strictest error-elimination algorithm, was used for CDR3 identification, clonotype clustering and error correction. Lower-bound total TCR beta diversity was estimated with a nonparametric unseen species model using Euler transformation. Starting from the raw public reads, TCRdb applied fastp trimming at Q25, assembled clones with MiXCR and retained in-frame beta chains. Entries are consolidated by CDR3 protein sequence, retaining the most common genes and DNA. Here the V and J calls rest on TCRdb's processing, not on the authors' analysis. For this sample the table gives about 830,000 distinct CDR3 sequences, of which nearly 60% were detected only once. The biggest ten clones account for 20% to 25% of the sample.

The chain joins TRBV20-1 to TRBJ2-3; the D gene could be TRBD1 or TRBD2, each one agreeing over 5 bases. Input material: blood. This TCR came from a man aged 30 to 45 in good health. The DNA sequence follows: TGCAGTGCTAGAGATATGGGACGGCTGCAGTATTTT. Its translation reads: CSARDMGRLQYF.